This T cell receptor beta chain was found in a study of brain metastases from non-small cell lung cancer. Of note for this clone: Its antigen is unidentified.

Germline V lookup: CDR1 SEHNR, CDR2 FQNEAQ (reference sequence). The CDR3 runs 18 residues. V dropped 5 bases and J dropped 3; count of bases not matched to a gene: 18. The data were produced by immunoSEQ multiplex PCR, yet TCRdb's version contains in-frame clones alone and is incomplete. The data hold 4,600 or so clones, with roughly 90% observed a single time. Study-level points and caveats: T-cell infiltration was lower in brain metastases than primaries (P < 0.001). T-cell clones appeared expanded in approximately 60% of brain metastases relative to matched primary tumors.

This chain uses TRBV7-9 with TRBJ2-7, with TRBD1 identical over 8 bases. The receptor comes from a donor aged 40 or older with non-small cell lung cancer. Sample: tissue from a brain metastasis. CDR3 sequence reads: CASSTHWTGPGSVYEQYF. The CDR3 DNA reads TGTGCCAGCAGCACACATTGGACAGGGCCAGGGTCAGTCTACGAGCAGTACTTC.